This TCR beta chain was captured by sequencing in a study of blood T cell repertoires in COVID-19. Study background: Donors in the United States, Italy and Spain gave samples during acute or convalescent COVID-19.

The study recruited exposed participants who had met a COVID-19 case within 2 weeks before entry. This clone was observed once. In the study's own analysis: Amplifying reference gene primers gave estimates of nucleated cell counts. Using immunoSEQ multiplex PCR, the repertoire was profiled, and TCRdb retains in-frame clones only, with some absent. V and J calls and clone size are as listed in that table; D and trimming were resolved from the DNA. The sample has a few hundred thousand clones, 85% seen once. V lost 11 bases and J 8 bases, leaving 15 bases between the germline ends. CDR3 size: 12 residues.

V gene TRBV23-1 combines with J gene TRBJ1-4; D gene unclear. TRBV23-1 is an ORF for which the function is uncertain. Sequencing input: PBMCs or T cells enriched from blood (not recorded which). The receptor's source is a woman in her fifties or sixties who had been exposed to COVID-19. The CDR3 loop is CAPSVVSEKLFF. The CDR3 bases are TGCGCCCCCTCGGTAGTGAGCGAAAAACTGTTTTTT.